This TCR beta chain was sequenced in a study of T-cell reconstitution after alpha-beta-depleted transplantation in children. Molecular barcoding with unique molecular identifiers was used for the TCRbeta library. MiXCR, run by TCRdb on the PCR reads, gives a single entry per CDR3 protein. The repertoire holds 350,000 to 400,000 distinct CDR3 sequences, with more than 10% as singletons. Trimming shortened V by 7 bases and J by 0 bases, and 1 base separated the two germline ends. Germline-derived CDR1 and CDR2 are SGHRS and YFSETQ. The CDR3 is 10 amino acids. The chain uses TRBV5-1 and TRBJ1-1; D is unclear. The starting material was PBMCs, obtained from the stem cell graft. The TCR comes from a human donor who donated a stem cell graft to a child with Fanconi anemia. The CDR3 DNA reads TGCGCCAGCTTGAACACTGAAGCTTTCTTT. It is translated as CASLNTEAFF.